This T cell receptor (beta chain) was obtained from a study of OX40 agonist ivuxolimab in advanced cancers. On the study more broadly: Patient treatment consisted of intravenous ivuxolimab administration every 2 weeks at 0.01 to 10 mg/kg. General study points: Patients who responded partially at 0.1-3.0 mg/kg showed clonal expansion ranking among the lowest.

V was shortened by 6 bases and J by 0 bases, with 6 bases between the two germline ends. In germline, CDR1 is LNHDA, CDR2 SQIVND (reference sequence). This CDR3 region has 13 residues. TCRdb's copy holds only in-frame clones and misses some; the assay was immunoSEQ multiplex PCR. The repertoire consists of tens of thousands of clones, with around 84% occurring once and the leading ten covering under 30%. Note on this clone: No antigen is known for it.

The rearrangement links TRBV19 to TRBJ2-1, with D unresolved. The TCR sequence derives from an adult with an advanced solid tumor such as melanoma, head and neck, liver or kidney cancer. Sample: CD4+ or CD8+ T cells sorted from blood, taken in a trial of the OX40 agonist ivuxolimab. The CDR3 sequence is CASSDDSYNEQFF. CDR3 coding DNA: TGTGCCAGTAGCGATGACTCCTACAATGAGCAGTTCTTC.